This T cell receptor beta chain came from a study of fetal regulatory T cell absence and autoimmunity. This clone was observed a few times. Antigen specificity is unknown. This CDR3 spans 17 amino acids. Trimming pared 4 bases from V and 0 bases from J, leaving 19 bases between. Germline-derived CDR1 and CDR2 are SGHRS and YFSETQ. Only in-frame clones appear in the TCRdb table, and some are missing; sequencing was by immunoSEQ multiplex PCR. The sample yields 95,000 or so clones, roughly 78% seen once. Regarding the study as a whole: Broadly similar TRB gene family usage was seen in pancreas and cord blood. Oligoclonal TCR enrichment in pancreas over cord blood reached over 90-fold for some clones. Antigen-driven pancreatic autoimmunity before birth in IPEX was inferred from oligoclonal enrichment.

The sample comprised pancreas tissue. J is TRBJ2-5 and V is TRBV5-1; weak D call: TRBD2 (5 bases). The source of this sequence is a male donor with IPEX syndrome. CDR3 region: CASSPGSRGAYQETQYF. For the CDR3, the DNA is TGCGCCAGCAGCCCGGGATCTCGGGGAGCGTACCAAGAGACCCAGTACTTC.